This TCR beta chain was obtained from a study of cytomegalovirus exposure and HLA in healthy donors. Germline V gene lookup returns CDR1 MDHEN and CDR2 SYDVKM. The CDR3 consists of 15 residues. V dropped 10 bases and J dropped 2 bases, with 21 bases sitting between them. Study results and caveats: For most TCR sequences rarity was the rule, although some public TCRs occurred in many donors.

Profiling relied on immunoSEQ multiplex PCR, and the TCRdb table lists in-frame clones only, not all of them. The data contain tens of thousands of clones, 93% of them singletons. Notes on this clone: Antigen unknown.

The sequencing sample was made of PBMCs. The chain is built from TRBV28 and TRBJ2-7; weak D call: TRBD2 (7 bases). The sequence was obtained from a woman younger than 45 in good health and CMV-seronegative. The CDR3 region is CATYGGGPPPYEQYF. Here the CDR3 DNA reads TGTGCCACCTATGGCGGGGGCCCTCCTCCCTACGAGCAGTACTTC.